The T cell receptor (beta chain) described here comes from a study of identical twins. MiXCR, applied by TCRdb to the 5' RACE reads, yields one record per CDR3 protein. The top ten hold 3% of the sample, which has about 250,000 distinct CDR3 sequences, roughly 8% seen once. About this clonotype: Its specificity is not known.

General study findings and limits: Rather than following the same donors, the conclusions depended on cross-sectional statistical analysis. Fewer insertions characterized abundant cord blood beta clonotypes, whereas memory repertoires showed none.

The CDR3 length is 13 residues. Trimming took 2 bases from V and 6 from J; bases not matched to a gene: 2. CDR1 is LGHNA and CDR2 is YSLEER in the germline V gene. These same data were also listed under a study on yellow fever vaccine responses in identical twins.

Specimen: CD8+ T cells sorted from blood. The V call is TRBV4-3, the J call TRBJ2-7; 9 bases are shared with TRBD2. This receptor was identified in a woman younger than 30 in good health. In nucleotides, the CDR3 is TGCGCCAGCAGCCAAAGGACTAGCGCCGAGCAGTACTTC. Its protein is CASSQRTSAEQYF.